Sequencing of this TCR beta chain was carried out in a study of shared clonotypes between healthy human individuals. Across the study: Samples came from two female and a few male donors aged 18 to 49.

Replicate sorted-subset PCRs were loaded with around 220 ng DNA, 25,000 to 30,000 T cell genomes. Profiling relied on immunoSEQ multiplex PCR, and the TCRdb table lists in-frame clones only, not all of them. The sample records about 650,000 clones, about 95% being singletons. For this clone: What it recognizes is unknown. The identical CDR3 is also encoded by other nucleotide sequences in the sample.

CD45RO negativity and positive selection for CCR7 defined naive CD8 cells, a population that excluded terminally differentiated effector memory CD45RA+ cells. Between the trimmed V and J ends, which lost 2 bases and 0 bases, there was a span of 9 bases. Germline CDR1 is MDHEN and CDR2 is SYDVKM. The CDR3 has 15 residues. Study conclusions and caveats: The study generally estimated greater richness for naive than memory subsets. Clonotypes that were shared across a few donors made up approximately 5% of naive CD4 clonotypes.

The sequence came from a woman in her thirties in good health. The sample taken for sequencing was naive CD8+ T cells sorted from blood. J is TRBJ2-3 and V is TRBV28; a weak D match, TRBD2 (5 bases). The CDR3 DNA sequence: TGTGCCAGCAGTTTAGGCGGCGGGAGCACAGATACGCAGTATTTT. Translating gives CASSLGGGSTDTQYF.